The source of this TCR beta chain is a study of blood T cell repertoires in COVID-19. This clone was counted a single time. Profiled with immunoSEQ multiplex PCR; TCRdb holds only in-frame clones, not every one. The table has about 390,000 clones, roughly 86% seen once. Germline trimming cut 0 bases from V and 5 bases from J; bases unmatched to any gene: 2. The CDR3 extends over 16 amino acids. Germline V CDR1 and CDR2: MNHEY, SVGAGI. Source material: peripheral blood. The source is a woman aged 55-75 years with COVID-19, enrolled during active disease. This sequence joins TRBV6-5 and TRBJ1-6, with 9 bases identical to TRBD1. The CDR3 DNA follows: TGTGCCAGCAGTTACTCTGACAGGGGGGATAATTCACCCCTCCACTTT. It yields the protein CASSYSDRGDNSPLHF.